The 29 T cell receptor beta chains reported below all come from one sample, sequenced in a study of T cell repertoires in cytomegalovirus infection (dated 2019 in TCRdb). The sequencer was an Illumina HiSeq 1500. TCRdb's own reprocessing of the public reads used fastp at Q25 and MiXCR and kept productive beta chains. For every CDR3 protein sequence, its rows merge into one entry that carries the most common genes and DNA. In this sample the table shows 75,000 to 100,000 distinct CDR3 sequences, approximately 32% of which occur a single time. Of the sample, roughly 70% is held by the ten largest clones. These TCRs' antigens remain unknown. In the paper's terms, the treatment or condition label means: in vitro stimulation with specific CMV peptide epitopes to enrich CMV-specific T cells. Material: CD8+ T cells from cultured PBMCs, obtained from culture after CMV antigen stimulation. The receptors originated from a human donor in good health (CMV status not recorded). Some clones in this sample may be carry-over from other donors' samples.

This chain connects TRBV5-3 to TRBJ1-1; weak D call: TRBD1 (5 bases). TRBV5-3 is marked as an open reading frame, function uncertain. Trimming removed 8 bases from V and 4 bases from J, with 21 bases in between. The CDR3 is 15 residues long. CDR3 amino acids: CASSVFGEGTTEAFF. The CDR3 region has the DNA TGTGCCAGCAGCGTGTTTGGGGAGGGGACCACTGAAGCTTTCTTT.

This clonotype was seen ten or more times. This chain uses TRBV6-6 with TRBJ2-5; 9 nucleotides match TRBD2. From germline, CDR1 is MNHNY and CDR2 SVGAGI (reference sequence). The CDR3 length is 13 residues. V lost 7 bases to trimming and J lost 4 bases; unmatched junction nucleotides: 4. CDR3: CASTGGGAETQYF. The CDR3 region has the DNA TGTGCCAGCACAGGCGGGGGGGCAGAGACCCAGTACTTC.

In this sample, this clonotype turned up many times. The chain has TRBV12-3 or TRBV12-4 and TRBJ2-1; D is ambiguous. The germline V and J ends were trimmed by 5 bases and 3 bases, with 5 bases remaining between them. The CDR3 loop spans 12 amino acids. The CDR3 loop is CASSPDYNEQFF. The CDR3 DNA reads as TGTGCCAGCAGTCCAGACTACAATGAGCAGTTCTTC.

V is TRBV6-5 and J is TRBJ2-1; TRBD1 aligns across 7 bases. The CDR3 contains 14 residues. Per germline, CDR1 MNHEY and CDR2 SVGAGI. V lost 2 bases to trimming and J lost 3 bases; unmatched junction nucleotides: 1. This CDR3 is CASSYRDSYNEQFF. CDR3 coding DNA: TGTGCCAGCAGTTACCGGGACAGCTACAATGAGCAGTTCTTC.

The chain uses TRBV20-1 and TRBJ2-1, with 9 bases matching TRBD2. CDR1 is DFQATT, CDR2 SNEGSKA, per germline (reference sequence). The V segment lost 5 bases and the J segment 5 bases; nucleotides outside the gene matches: 7. The length of the CDR3 is 14 residues. The DNA for the CDR3 is TGCAGTGCTCCTATAGCGGGGGCCCACAATGAGCAGTTCTTC. Encoded protein: CSAPIAGAHNEQFF.

The V and J genes are TRBV24-1 and TRBJ2-3; D call uncertain. The CDR3 loop spans 15 amino acids. V shed 0 bases and J shed 3 bases, with 9 bases lying between them. CDR1 and CDR2 (germline): KGHDR, SFDVKD. DNA for the CDR3: TGTGCCACCAGTGATTTGCCTACAACGACAGATACGCAGTATTTT. It encodes CATSDLPTTTDTQYF.

This clonotype has only a few counts. This chain uses TRBV11-3 with TRBJ1-1; D unresolved. The germline gives CDR1 SGHNT, CDR2 YENEEA. V lost 1 base and J lost 2, with 5 bases in between. The CDR3 covers 13 residues. The CDR3 sequence: CASSLVVNTEAFF. The CDR3 bases are TGTGCCAGCAGCTTAGTAGTTAACACTGAAGCTTTCTTT.

CDR3 nucleotide sequence: TGTGCCAGCAGCCACCTACCCAGGGGCCCCACAGATACGCAGTATTTT. This gives the protein CASSHLPRGPTDTQYF. This rearrangement joins TRBV6-5 to TRBJ2-3, with D maybe TRBD1 (6 bases). V dropped 6 bases and J dropped 2 bases, with 18 bases sitting between them. The CDR3 contains 16 residues. Germline V gene data show CDR1 as MNHEY and CDR2 as SVGAGI.

V usage is TRBV19 and J usage is TRBJ1-5, with a possible D match to TRBD1 (5 bases). The CDR3 contains 15 residues. The V gene's germline CDR1 is LNHDA and CDR2 SQIVND (reference sequence). V lost 5 bases, J lost 4 bases, and 15 bases lay in between. The CDR3 bases are TGTGCCAGTAGTGATCCGGGACGGGGGAATCAGCCCCAGCATTTT. As protein: CASSDPGRGNQPQHF.

This clonotype came up many times. The CDR3 nucleotides read TGTGCCAGCAGGCCCCGGGCCCTCACTGAAGCTTTCTTT. Protein product: CASRPRALTEAFF. This rearrangement joins TRBV12-3 or TRBV12-4 to TRBJ1-1; D unresolved. The CDR3 is made up of 13 amino acids. The V end lost 6 bases, the J end lost 4 bases, and 12 bases lay between the germline ends.

The chain uses TRBV27 and TRBJ2-7; tentative D call: TRBD2 (6 bases). V shed 6 bases and J shed 2 bases, with 11 bases lying between them. This CDR3 has 13 residues. Germline loops: CDR1 MNHEY, CDR2 SMNVEV (reference sequence). The CDR3 DNA reads TGTGCCAGCAGCTACGGGGGACCCTACGAGCAGTACTTC. Its protein product is CASSYGGPYEQYF.

The rearrangement joins TRBV7-8 to TRBJ2-3, with D perhaps given as TRBD1 or TRBD2 (5 bases each). Per the germline V gene, CDR1 is SGHVS and CDR2 is FQNEAQ. CDR3 length: 16 residues. Between the trimmed V and J ends, which lost 2 bases and 4 bases, there was a span of 16 bases. This chain's CDR3 is CASSLLAGRAADTQYF. The CDR3 DNA reads TGTGCCAGCAGCTTACTGGCGGGCAGGGCAGCAGATACGCAGTATTTT.

This clonotype occurred a few times. Here the CDR3 reads CASSLTRGDGNTEAFF. The CDR3, as DNA: TGTGCCAGCAGCTTAACGCGAGGTGATGGGAACACTGAAGCTTTCTTT. The gene calls are TRBV7-3 and TRBJ1-1, with no clear D. The CDR3 has 16 amino acids. From germline, CDR1 is SGHTA and CDR2 FQGTGA. V was trimmed by 0 bases and J by 1 base, leaving 12 bases between them.

The sample holds many counts of this clonotype. V is TRBV27 and J is TRBJ1-2, with D possibly being TRBD1 (5 bases). The length of the CDR3 is 16 residues. V dropped 4 bases and J dropped 4 bases, with 19 bases sitting between them. Germline CDR1 reads MNHEY; CDR2 reads SMNVEV (reference sequence). In nucleotides, the CDR3 is TGTGCCAGCAGTTGGACCCGGGACTCACCCGCCTATGGCTACACCTTC. As protein: CASSWTRDSPAYGYTF.

Concerning this clonotype: A read error may explain this, as a much larger clone is one base away. The rearrangement joins TRBV28 to TRBJ1-5, with a tentative D call TRBD1 (6 bases). Germline CDR1 and CDR2: MDHEN and SYDVKM. This CDR3 contains 14 residues. CDR3 region: CANSFSGAAQPQHF. The CDR3 DNA sequence: TGTGCCAACAGTTTCTCAGGGGCAGCCCAGCCCCAGCATTTT.

In this sample, this clonotype turned up a few times. The genes are TRBV5-4 and TRBJ1-2; TRBD1 aligns across 9 bases. Trimming cost V 4 bases and J 7 bases; bases outside gene matches: 8. The germline V gene has CDR1 SGHNT and CDR2 YYREEE (reference sequence). The CDR3 loop spans 14 amino acids. For the CDR3, the DNA is TGTGCCAGCAGCATAATACAGGGGGCGAGTGGCTACACCTTC. It is translated as CASSIIQGASGYTF.

This clonotype was detected a few times. The rearrangement links TRBV28 to TRBJ2-1; TRBD1 is a possible D gene (6 bases). The CDR3 contains 14 residues. Germline V lookup: CDR1 MDHEN, CDR2 SYDVKM. V dropped 4 bases and J dropped 6 bases, with 13 bases sitting between them. The CDR3 reads CASSSHRDTNEQFF. The CDR3 bases are TGTGCCAGCAGTTCGCACCGGGACACCAATGAGCAGTTCTTC.

This clonotype was picked up a small number of times. J is TRBJ1-1 and V is TRBV10-2; D is uncertain. Deletions cut 3 bases from V and 0 bases from J, with 5 bases between. Germline-derived CDR1 and CDR2 are WSHSY and SAAADI. This CDR3 has 13 residues. CDR3 sequence: CASSEGMNTEAFF. The CDR3 DNA follows: TGCGCCAGCAGTGAAGGGATGAACACTGAAGCTTTCTTT.

This clonotype was observed a few times. The rearrangement joins TRBV4-2 to TRBJ1-2; D ambiguous. From germline, CDR1 is LGHNA and CDR2 YNFKEQ. The CDR3 runs 11 residues. The V end lost 4 bases, the J end lost 7 bases, and 7 bases lay between the germline ends. Here the CDR3 reads CASSLSSGYTF. The CDR3 DNA reads as TGTGCCAGCAGCCTCTCATCTGGCTACACCTTC.

The rearrangement links TRBV12-3 or TRBV12-4 to TRBJ2-1; TRBD1 might be the D (6 bases). Trimming took 2 bases from V and 6 from J, leaving 17 bases between them. CDR3 length: 16 residues. The CDR3 DNA reads TGTGCCAGCAGTTTAAGTGTTTTGGGGGCTGGCAATGAGCAGTTCTTC. This sequence encodes CASSLSVLGAGNEQFF.

This clonotype has just a few counts. The rearrangement joins TRBV12-3 or TRBV12-4 to TRBJ2-1, with 7 nucleotides matching TRBD2. With V trimmed by 5 bases and J by 9 bases, 25 bases remained unmatched. This CDR3 spans 19 amino acids. In DNA, the CDR3 is TGTGCCAGCAGTCCGCCATGGGGTCGCGGGGGAAGGGCATTGGGTGAGCAGTTCTTC. It codes for CASSPPWGRGGRALGEQFF.

This clonotype was found a few times. The rearrangement joins TRBV7-6 to TRBJ1-1; D uncertain. Looked up from germline, CDR1 is SGHVS and CDR2 is FNYEAQ. CDR3 length: 12 residues. V lost 8 bases and J lost 0, with 7 bases in between. The chain's CDR3 is CASAGVNTEAFF. DNA for the CDR3: TGTGCCAGCGCCGGGGTGAACACTGAAGCTTTCTTT.

This clonotype was counted ten times or more. This chain joins TRBV7-6 and TRBJ1-3; 7 nucleotides agree with TRBD1. V trimming: 1 base; J trimming: 4 bases; junction bases outside the gene matches: 1. This CDR3 comprises 14 residues. Germline CDR1 and CDR2: SGHVS and FNYEAQ. The CDR3 nucleotides are TGTGCCAGCAGCTTAGGGGACAGCGGAAACACCATATATTTT. Its protein product is CASSLGDSGNTIYF. Together with reference TRBV7-6 and TRBJ1-3, the CDR3 gives the full variable domain: GAGVSQSPRYKVTKRGQDVALRCDPISGHVSLYWYRQALGQGPEFLTYFNYEAQQDKSGLPNDRFSAERPEGSISTLTIQRTEQRDSAMYRCASSLGDSGNTIYFGEGSWLTVV.

This chain connects TRBV2 to TRBJ2-1; 7 nucleotides match TRBD2. V shed 5 bases and J 7 bases; nucleotides not matched to a gene: 8. Looked up from germline, CDR1 is SNHLY and CDR2 is FYNNEI. CDR3 length equals 14 residues. The CDR3, as DNA: TGTGCCAGCAGTTCTGGCGGGGGAATTAATGAGCAGTTCTTC. Encoded protein: CASSSGGGINEQFF.

This clonotype was detected only a few times. The chain uses TRBV28 and TRBJ2-7; maybe TRBD2 (6 bases). CDR3 length equals 17 residues. Trimming left V 1 base short and J 3 bases short, with 19 bases between. CDR1 and CDR2 from the germline V gene are MDHEN and SYDVKM. The CDR3 nucleotides read TGTGCCAGCAGTTTATTCCTCCGGGACTCCCCCAACTACGAGCAGTACTTC. Residues: CASSLFLRDSPNYEQYF.

This clonotype has a count of ten or more. The chain links TRBV12-3 or TRBV12-4 to TRBJ1-3, with 7 bases lining up with TRBD1. The CDR3 loop spans 14 amino acids. Trimming took 6 bases from V and 7 from J; bases not matched to a gene: 9. The DNA of the CDR3 is TGTGCCAGCAGCCCCCGACAGGGAGGGAACACCATATATTTT. Amino acid sequence: CASSPRQGGNTIYF.

This clonotype was picked up a small number of times. The rearrangement links TRBV3-1 to TRBJ2-7; TRBD2 might be the D (6 bases). From germline, CDR1 is LGHDT and CDR2 YNNKEL (reference sequence). This CDR3 has 18 amino acids. V lost 2 bases and J lost 2, with 22 bases in between. In nucleotides, the CDR3 is TGTGCCAGCAGCCAATTTCTGGGAAGTAGCGGACTCACCTACGAGCAGTACTTC. Its protein is CASSQFLGSSGLTYEQYF.

This chain links TRBV27 with TRBJ2-2, with 10 bases that match TRBD2. Per germline, CDR1 MNHEY and CDR2 SMNVEV (reference sequence). The CDR3 totals 15 residues. V dropped 2 bases and J dropped 8; count of bases not matched to a gene: 5. This CDR3 is CASSLLAGVYGELFF. The CDR3 bases are TGTGCCAGCAGTTTACTAGCGGGGGTCTATGGGGAGCTGTTTTTT.

This clonotype was counted many times. V gene TRBV7-6 combines with J gene TRBJ2-7; 7 bases fit TRBD1. The CDR3 consists of 13 residues. The germline gives CDR1 SGHVS, CDR2 FNYEAQ. After removal of 2 bases from V and 4 bases from J, the junction contained 2 bases not matched to a gene. DNA for the CDR3: TGTGCCAGCAGCTTATGGACAGGTTACGAGCAGTACTTC. Translating it yields CASSLWTGYEQYF.